The 17 T cell receptor beta chains below were found in one sample sequenced in a study of shared clonotypes between healthy human individuals. Using immunoSEQ multiplex PCR, the repertoire was profiled, and TCRdb retains in-frame clones only, with some absent. This sample yields 2 million to 2.5 million clones, of which over 90% are seen a single time; under 0.45% belongs to the top ten. Source material: naive CD4+ T cells from PBMCs. Noted subset: CD45RA+ positively selected. The receptor set was obtained from a young man in good health. Some clones in this sample may be carry-over from other donors' samples.

This chain uses TRBV12-5 with TRBJ1-1; TRBD1 is a possible D gene (5 bases). The CDR3 has 18 residues. Germline V gene data show CDR1 as LGHNT and CDR2 as FRNRAP. V was pared by 0 bases and J by 3 bases, with 20 bases between. The CDR3 nucleotides read TGTGCTAGTGGTTTGGTACGGAGGTCCAAGGGAGGGGACACTGAAGCTTTCTTT. Translating gives CASGLVRRSKGGDTEAFF.

The chain combines TRBV4-3 with TRBJ1-2; perhaps TRBD1 as D (5 bases). The V end lost 1 base, the J end lost 4 bases, and 16 bases lay between the germline ends. This CDR3 contains 16 residues. The germline gives CDR1 LGHNA, CDR2 YSLEER. The CDR3 region has the DNA TGCGCCAGCAGCCAAGGAGGGCAGGGTATAGGCTATGGCTACACCTTC. This encodes CASSQGGQGIGYGYTF.

V usage is TRBV5-4 and J usage is TRBJ2-2, with 10 bases matching TRBD2. Unmatched junction bases numbered 6, after V lost 4 bases and J lost 3 bases. The CDR3 length is 16 residues. Looked up from germline, CDR1 is SGHNT and CDR2 is YYREEE (reference sequence). The CDR3 here is CASSPGLAVDTGELFF. The CDR3 nucleotides are TGTGCCAGCAGCCCCGGACTAGCGGTCGACACCGGGGAGCTGTTTTTT. Variable domain in full (rest from reference TRBV5-4 and TRBJ2-2): ETGVTQSPTHLIKTRGQQVTLRCSSQSGHNTVSWYQQALGQGPQFIFQYYREEENGRGNFPPRFSGLQFPNYSSELNVNALELDDSALYLCASSPGLAVDTGELFFGEGSRLTVL.

This clone was detected once. The chain joins TRBV7-8 to TRBJ2-1; 15 bases align to TRBD2. The J segment lost 9 bases and the V segment lost 5 bases, leaving 8 bases of the junction unmatched. Germline values: CDR1 SGHVS, CDR2 FQNEAQ. The CDR3 loop spans 16 amino acids. The CDR3 sequence: CASSVGLAGGQAEQFF. The CDR3 DNA is TGTGCCAGCAGCGTAGGACTAGCGGGAGGGCAGGCTGAGCAGTTCTTC.

The chain joins TRBV29-1 to TRBJ2-5; the D is unclear. The V gene's germline CDR1 is SQVTM and CDR2 ANQGSEA. The CDR3 loop spans 13 amino acids. V lost 7 bases and J lost 4, with 16 bases in between. The CDR3 here is CSAASRVGETQYF. The CDR3 DNA follows: TGCAGCGCAGCTTCCCGTGTGGGAGAGACCCAGTACTTC.

The chain is built from TRBV6-6 and TRBJ1-1; 7 bases line up with TRBD1. The length of the CDR3 is 13 residues. Germline assignment: CDR1 MNHNY and CDR2 SVGAGI (reference sequence). Trimming removed 5 bases from V and 11 bases from J; junction bases left unmatched: 11. The CDR3 DNA follows: TGTGCCAGCAGTGACAGGGCCCTCCGAACGGCTTTCTTT. Protein product: CASSDRALRTAFF.

The chain combines TRBV7-2 with TRBJ2-1; 11 positions match TRBD2. The CDR3 runs to 16 residues. V was clipped by 3 bases and J by 4 bases; unmatched bases: 5. Looked up from germline, CDR1 is SGHTA and CDR2 is FQGNSA. The CDR3 region has the DNA TGTGCCAGCAGCTTTTATAGCGGGAGGGGTTACAATGAGCAGTTCTTC. Translated: CASSFYSGRGYNEQFF.

The J gene is TRBJ2-7, the V gene TRBV7-2; 10 bases match TRBD2. Germline CDR1 is SGHTA and CDR2 is FQGNSA. The CDR3 runs to 15 residues. V lost 5 bases to trimming and J lost 4 bases; unmatched junction nucleotides: 8. The CDR3 DNA reads TGTGCCAGCAGCCCTACGCGGACTAGCGGATACGAGCAGTACTTC. Its protein is CASSPTRTSGYEQYF. Based on the CDR3 plus reference TRBV7-2 and TRBJ2-7, the full variable domain is GAGVSQSPSNKVTEKGKDVELRCDPISGHTALYWYRQSLGQGLEFLIYFQGNSAPDKSGLPSDRFSAERTGGSVSTLTIQRTQQEDSAVYLCASSPTRTSGYEQYFGPGTRLTVT.

The rearrangement uses TRBV6-5 and TRBJ2-5, with D uncertain. Germline CDR1 is MNHEY and CDR2 is SVGAGI. This CDR3 comprises 14 residues. Trimming stripped 4 bases from V and 1 base from J, with 10 bases between. CDR3 loop: CASSFSEAQETQYF. CDR3 DNA: TGTGCCAGCAGTTTCTCGGAAGCCCAAGAGACCCAGTACTTC.

The chain uses TRBV5-1 and TRBJ2-2; 7 nucleotides align to TRBD2. After removal of 3 bases from V and 0 bases from J, the junction contained 8 bases not matched to a gene. The CDR3 runs 17 residues. CDR1 is SGHRS, CDR2 YFSETQ, per germline. The CDR3, as DNA: TGCGCCAGCAGCTCCTTGGGGGGGACGGCGAACACCGGGGAGCTGTTTTTT. This encodes CASSSLGGTANTGELFF.

The chain is built from TRBV18 and TRBJ1-2, with 9 bases that match TRBD1. Germline assignment: CDR1 KGHSH and CDR2 LQKENI. After removal of 0 bases from V and 8 bases from J, the junction contained 4 bases not matched to a gene. The CDR3 consists of 14 residues. CDR3 bases: TGTGCCAGCTCACCACCGGGACAGGGTCTCGGCTACACCTTC. It is translated as CASSPPGQGLGYTF.

The V call is TRBV9, the J call TRBJ2-2; no firm D call. Trimming took off 4 bases at V and 7 bases at J, with 8 bases between the two ends. The CDR3 has 12 residues. In germline, CDR1 is SGDLS, CDR2 YYNGEE. This CDR3 is CASSPSYGELFF. CDR3 nucleotide sequence: TGTGCCAGCAGCCCCTCATACGGGGAGCTGTTTTTT.

This clone was found once. The rearrangement links TRBV27 to TRBJ2-7; 12 bases map to TRBD2. Trimming removed 1 base from V and 5 bases from J; junction bases left unmatched: 15. The CDR3 extends over 19 amino acids. The V gene's germline CDR1 is MNHEY and CDR2 SMNVEV (reference sequence). As DNA, the CDR3 is TGTGCCAGCAGTTTATGGTTTTGGTCTAGCGGGAGGGCGGTCCACGAGCAGTACTTC. Translation gives CASSLWFWSSGRAVHEQYF.

The chain has TRBV5-6 and TRBJ2-4; maybe TRBD2 (7 bases). Trimming cost V 4 bases and J 1 base, with 15 bases left between them. Germline V gene lookup returns CDR1 SGHDT and CDR2 YYEEEE. The CDR3 consists of 16 residues. The CDR3 coding sequence is TGTGCCAGCAGCCCAGGGGTGGGAGGGGCCAAAAACATTCAGTACTTC. Protein: CASSPGVGGAKNIQYF.

This chain joins TRBV19 and TRBJ1-1; D remains ambiguous. This CDR3 is 13 amino acids long. Trimming cost V 5 bases and J 5 bases, with 12 bases left between them. Germline CDR1 reads LNHDA; CDR2 reads SQIVND (reference sequence). The CDR3 loop is CASSQPGVTEAFF. CDR3 DNA: TGTGCCAGTAGTCAACCCGGGGTGACTGAAGCTTTCTTT.

V is TRBV2 and J is TRBJ2-7; maybe TRBD2 (5 bases). V lost 6 bases and J lost 2, with 8 bases in between. CDR1 is SNHLY and CDR2 is FYNNEI in the germline V gene. The CDR3 is 12 residues long. This CDR3 is CASRERTYEQYF. CDR3 nucleotides: TGTGCCAGCAGGGAGCGGACCTACGAGCAGTACTTC.

This chain connects TRBV18 to TRBJ2-3; 7 bases match TRBD2. The CDR3 is made up of 13 amino acids. The V and J ends lost 3 bases and 6 bases, in that order; junction bases with no gene match: 3. Germline loops: CDR1 KGHSH, CDR2 LQKENI. The CDR3 nucleotides are TGTGCCAGCTCACCGGAACTAGCGGATACGCAGTATTTT. Translation: CASSPELADTQYF.